A selection of T cell receptor beta chains follows, all from one sample in a study of T cell responses to AZD1222 COVID-19 vaccine. This table comes from immunoSEQ multiplex PCR, and its TCRdb copy is limited to in-frame clones, with some not included. The sample contains 150,000 or so clones, more than 90% of which appear only once. Specimen: peripheral blood, collected on day 0 of AZD1222 vaccination. These receptor sequences come from an adult in good health. Both conserved end residues are part of each CDR3. A D gene is named only where the DNA matches it firmly. Only part of the rows carry a size: once, few, many, or a class if the clone is expanded.

d_call	v_call	j_call	clone_size	cdr3_nt	cdr3_aa
-	TRBV18	TRBJ1-1	-	TGTGCCAGCTCACCCGCAGTGAACACTGAAGCTTTCTTT	CASSPAVNTEAFF
TRBD1	TRBV11-1	TRBJ2-5	-	TGTGCCAGCAGGAACCAGGGGGCAGGCGAGACCCAGTACTTC	CASRNQGAGETQYF
TRBD1	TRBV28	TRBJ1-5	-	TGTGCCAGCAGTTTGACGGACAGGGGTGACCAGCCCCAGCATTTT	CASSLTDRGDQPQHF
TRBD1	TRBV30	TRBJ2-1	once	TGTGCCTGGAGTGTACCCCTCGGGACAGTCTACAATGAGCAGTTCTTC	CAWSVPLGTVYNEQFF
-	TRBV28	TRBJ1-1	-	TGTGCCAGCAGGGACAGCCGGAAGAACACTGAAGCTTTCTTT	CASRDSRKNTEAFF
TRBD1	TRBV5-5	TRBJ1-1	few	TGTGCCAGCAGCTTGCGGACAGGGCGATTGAACACTGAAGCTTTCTTT	CASSLRTGRLNTEAFF
TRBD2	TRBV11-2	TRBJ2-5	-	TGTGCCAGCAGCTTAGCCCCCCGGGGGGGGTACTTC	CASSLAPRGGYF
-	TRBV27	TRBJ1-6	-	TGTGCCAGCAGTTCCCCCGGGGAAGTTGCTAATTCACCCCTCCACTTT	CASSSPGEVANSPLHF
TRBD1	TRBV5-1	TRBJ1-2	-	TGCGCCAGCAGCTCGGGAGACAGGGGGCGAGACTATGGCTACACCTTC	CASSSGDRGRDYGYTF
TRBD1	TRBV7-3	TRBJ1-6	once	TGTGCCAGCAGCTTGTATAGGACAGGGAGAGGTTCACCCCTCCACTTT	CASSLYRTGRGSPLHF
-	TRBV19	TRBJ1-2	-	TGTGCCAGTAGTATTCAGGGGAACCATCTTAACTATGGCTACACCTTC	CASSIQGNHLNYGYTF
-	TRBV28	TRBJ1-6	-	TGTGCCAGCAGCTCCGCGGGGGGGGGCCATAATTCACCCCTCCACTTT	CASSSAGGGHNSPLHF
TRBD2	TRBV11-2	TRBJ2-1	-	TGTGCCAGCAGCTCCCGGCCTAGCGGGAGGTTTTCCTACAATGAGCAGTTCTTC	CASSSRPSGRFSYNEQFF
TRBD1	TRBV19	TRBJ1-5	-	TGTGCCAGTAAAGGACAGGGGATTCAGCCCCAGCATTTT	CASKGQGIQPQHF
-	TRBV7-8	TRBJ2-5	-	TGTGCCAGCAGCTTAGGAGATCAAGAGACCCAGTACTTC	CASSLGDQETQYF
TRBD2	TRBV9	TRBJ2-1	-	TGTGCCAGCAGCGTGGCGGGGGGACCCAACAATGAGCAGTTCTTC	CASSVAGGPNNEQFF
TRBD1	TRBV4-3	TRBJ2-7	-	TGCGCCAGCAGCCCCGGGACAGGGGCCTACGAGCAGTACTTC	CASSPGTGAYEQYF
TRBD2	TRBV7-3	TRBJ2-1	-	TGTGCCAGCAGCTTCGGAGGCAGCGGGGGCAATGAGCAGTTCTTC	CASSFGGSGGNEQFF
-	TRBV6-6	TRBJ1-1	-	TGTGCCAGCAGATCAAATACAGGGACGGCTGAAGCTTTCTTT	CASRSNTGTAEAFF
-	TRBV3-1/TRBV3-2	TRBJ2-1	-	TGTGCCAGCAGCCCACCGGGACAGGAAATAGCGGGAGCGTTCTTC	CASSPPGQEIAGAFF
-	TRBV28	TRBJ1-6	-	TGTGCCAGCTGGGGCCGGGGGATTAGCTCCTATAATTCACCCCTCCACTTT	CASWGRGISSYNSPLHF
-	TRBV19	TRBJ1-4	-	TGTGCCAGTAGGAATAGAGCGTCAAACGGGGAAAAACTGTTTTTT	CASRNRASNGEKLFF
-	TRBV19	TRBJ1-4	-	TGTGCCAGTAGTATAGCCCGGGCCGCGAATGAAAAACTGTTTTTT	CASSIARAANEKLFF
-	TRBV5-1	TRBJ1-1	-	TGCGCCAGCAGCTTGAGTCTGGGGTTTAGCACTGAAGCTTTCTTT	CASSLSLGFSTEAFF
-	TRBV5-6	TRBJ2-1	-	TGTGCCAGCAGCTTGGGCAGTCCCAATGAGCAGTTCTTC	CASSLGSPNEQFF
-	TRBV19	TRBJ1-3	-	TGTGCCACTCTCAATGGAGGGGTTGGAAACACCATATATTTT	CATLNGGVGNTIYF
-	TRBV10-2	TRBJ2-5	-	TGCGCCAGCAGTGGGGGTCGAGAGACCCAGTACTTC	CASSGGRETQYF
TRBD2	TRBV14	TRBJ2-1	-	TGTGCCAGCAGCCAAGAGAGGGGACTAGCGGGAGAATCGGGTGAGCAGTTCTTC	CASSQERGLAGESGEQFF
-	TRBV19	TRBJ2-2	-	TGTGCCAGCCGGCCCGGGACCCGCGTGGGCGGGGAGCTGTTTTTT	CASRPGTRVGGELFF
-	TRBV9	TRBJ1-1	-	TGTGCCAGCAGCGGACAAGGACTGAACACTGAAGCTTTCTTT	CASSGQGLNTEAFF
-	TRBV6-5	TRBJ2-3	-	TGTGCCAGCAGTTACTACGGGGGCCAAGCAGGGGATACGCAGTATTTT	CASSYYGGQAGDTQYF
-	TRBV3-1/TRBV3-2	TRBJ2-7	-	TGTGCCAGCAGCTGGCCAGACAACGAGCAGTACTTC	CASSWPDNEQYF
-	TRBV5-5	TRBJ2-7	-	TGTGCCAGCAGCCCTAGTTGGGACCGCTCCTACGAGCAGTACTTC	CASSPSWDRSYEQYF
TRBD1	TRBV5-1	TRBJ2-7	-	TGCGCCAGCAGCCAGGCAGGGGGCACCTCCTACGAGCAGTACTTC	CASSQAGGTSYEQYF
-	TRBV18	TRBJ1-2	once	TGTGCCAGCTCACCACCGAGCCTTGGCTATGGCTACACCTTC	CASSPPSLGYGYTF
TRBD1	TRBV6-5	TRBJ1-1	-	TGTGCCAGCAGTCAACAGGGGGTAAACACTGAAGCTTTCTTT	CASSQQGVNTEAFF
-	TRBV19	TRBJ2-6	-	TGTGCCAGTAGCATATCCCTCCTAACAGGCATCACTTCTGGGGCCAACGTCCTGACTTTC	CASSISLLTGITSGANVLTF
-	TRBV9	TRBJ1-5	once	TGTGCCAGCAGCCCTGGATCGCCGGGCAATCAGCCCCAGCATTTT	CASSPGSPGNQPQHF
-	TRBV28	TRBJ1-6	-	TGTGCCAGCAGTCCCTGGCAGGGTCATTCACCCCTCCACTTT	CASSPWQGHSPLHF
-	TRBV18	TRBJ2-2	-	TGTGCCAGCTCATCCCTAAACGGGGAGCTGTTTTTT	CASSSLNGELFF
-	TRBV11-3	TRBJ1-2	-	TGTGCCAGCAGCCCCTCAGGGACAAGAGCTAACTATGGCTACACCTTC	CASSPSGTRANYGYTF
-	TRBV27	TRBJ1-6	-	TGTGCCAGCAGCTACAGCTCCTATAATTCACCCCTCCACTTT	CASSYSSYNSPLHF
-	TRBV10-1	TRBJ2-3	-	TGCGCCAGCAGTGGCCTAGGGAGAGATACGCAGTATTTT	CASSGLGRDTQYF
-	TRBV30	TRBJ1-2	-	TGTGCCTGGAGTGTACAGGTCGGCTACACCTTC	CAWSVQVGYTF
TRBD1	TRBV19	TRBJ1-5	once	TGTGCCAGTAGTACCGCGAGGGGGCACGTTTTCAATCAGCCCCAGCATTTT	CASSTARGHVFNQPQHF
-	TRBV9	TRBJ2-7	-	TGTGCCAGCAGCGTGGGGGGCAGGGTTATAGACGAGCAGTACTTC	CASSVGGRVIDEQYF
-	TRBV24-1	TRBJ1-1	-	TGTGCCACCAGTGATGTTATGAGCACTGAAGCTTTCTTT	CATSDVMSTEAFF
TRBD1	TRBV20-1	TRBJ1-1	-	TGCAGTGCTAGTCCCCAGGGGGCAATAACCACTGAAGCTTTCTTT	CSASPQGAITTEAFF
-	TRBV13	TRBJ1-2	-	TGTGCCAGCAGCTTAGGCCTCAGGTTCTATGGCTACACCTTC	CASSLGLRFYGYTF
TRBD2	TRBV28	TRBJ2-1	-	TGTGCCAGCACGCCGGGACTAGCGTACAATGAGCAGTTCTTC	CASTPGLAYNEQFF
-	TRBV28	TRBJ1-1	-	TGTGCCAGCAGCCCCCCTCCGGGAAGGGAAAGAGACACTGAAGCTTTCTTT	CASSPPPGRERDTEAFF
-	TRBV9	TRBJ1-3	-	TGTGCCAGCAAAACGGGAAACACCATATATTTT	CASKTGNTIYF